Below are 20 T cell receptor beta chains sequenced from a single sample in a study of blood T cell repertoires in COVID-19. This table comes from immunoSEQ multiplex PCR, and its TCRdb copy is limited to in-frame clones, with some not included. Found here are roughly 120,000 clones, 90% of them singletons; the top ten hold about 4%. Sequencing was done on a sample of peripheral blood. The receptors stem from a man aged 50-59 years with active COVID-19.

V and J are TRBV10-2 and TRBJ2-7; TRBD2 matches at 9 bases. Trimming took 0 bases from V and 3 from J; bases not matched to a gene: 3. CDR1 WSHSY and CDR2 SAAADI come from the germline V gene. The length of the CDR3 is 15 residues. CDR3 sequence (DNA): TGCGCCAGCAGTGAGTCGCCTAGCGGGGTCTACGAGCAGTACGTC. It encodes CASSESPSGVYEQYV.

CDR3 loop: CSVVLAGGDHEQYF. The CDR3 DNA follows: TGCAGCGTTGTACTAGCGGGGGGGGATCACGAGCAGTACTTC. The chain couples TRBV29-1 to TRBJ2-7; 13 positions match TRBD2. J gave up 5 bases and V 4 bases, and 5 bases lay outside the gene matches. The CDR3 spans 14 residues. The germline V gene encodes CDR1 SQVTM and CDR2 ANQGSEA.

The chain uses TRBV2 and TRBJ2-5, with 8 nucleotides matching TRBD2. The CDR3 loop spans 14 amino acids. After removal of 8 bases from V and 2 bases from J, the junction contained 7 bases not matched to a gene. From germline, CDR1 is SNHLY and CDR2 FYNNEI. CDR3 bases: TGTGCCAGCCCCCCGGGGGGGCTACAAGAGACCCAGTACTTC. Its protein product is CASPPGGLQETQYF.

This chain uses TRBV2 with TRBJ1-2, with 7 nucleotides matching TRBD1. The junction had 16 bases not matched to a gene; V was cut back by 7 bases and J by 8 bases. Germline CDR1 reads SNHLY; CDR2 reads FYNNEI. CDR3 length equals 15 residues. The CDR3 DNA reads as TGTGCCAGCAACCCCACGAGACAGGGTTCTATGGGCTACACCTTC. Translated, it gives CASNPTRQGSMGYTF. Based on the CDR3 plus reference TRBV2 and TRBJ1-2, the full variable domain is EPEVTQTPSHQVTQMGQEVILRCVPISNHLYFYWYRQILGQKVEFLVSFYNNEISEKSEIFDDQFSVERPDGSNFTLKIRSTKLEDSAMYFCASNPTRQGSMGYTFGSGTRLTVV.

With regard to this clone: Different DNA sequences within this sample yield the same CDR3. The CDR3 region is CASSLGGTSSYEQYF. The CDR3 DNA reads as TGCGCCAGCAGCTTGGGAGGGACTAGCTCCTACGAGCAGTACTTC. The gene calls are TRBV5-1 and TRBJ2-7, with 8 positions matching TRBD2. Germline V gene sequence: CDR1 SGHRS, CDR2 YFSETQ. This CDR3 contains 15 residues. The J segment lost 0 bases and the V segment lost 0 bases, leaving 2 bases of the junction unmatched.

CDR3 protein: CASSDRVVDEQFF. The CDR3 coding sequence is TGTGCCAGCTCCGACAGGGTGGTCGATGAGCAGTTCTTC. The genes are TRBV19 and TRBJ2-1, with 7 bases that match TRBD1. V lost 9 bases to trimming and J lost 8 bases; unmatched junction nucleotides: 10. CDR1 LNHDA and CDR2 SQIVND come from the germline V gene (reference sequence). There are 13 residues in the CDR3.

The rearrangement joins TRBV7-8 to TRBJ1-1; 9 nucleotides line up with TRBD1. The CDR3 sequence is 16 residues long. Germline CDR1 SGHVS, CDR2 FQNEAQ. V was pared by 0 bases and J by 5 bases, with 7 bases of the junction left unmatched. The CDR3 protein is CASSLATQGAGTEAFF. The DNA of the CDR3 is TGTGCCAGCAGCTTAGCGACACAGGGGGCCGGGACTGAAGCTTTCTTT. Filled out from reference TRBV7-8 and TRBJ1-1, the complete variable domain reads GAGVSQSPRYKVAKRGQDVALRCDPISGHVSLFWYQQALGQGPEFLTYFQNEAQLDKSGLPSDRFFAERPEGSVSTLKIQRTQQEDSAVYLCASSLATQGAGTEAFFGQGTRLTVV.

This clone was picked up a small number of times. V and J are TRBV12-3 or TRBV12-4 and TRBJ1-4; TRBD1 matches 9 bases. This CDR3 has 13 amino acids. V gave up 7 bases and J gave up 7 bases; unmatched junction bases: 4. For the CDR3, the DNA is TGTGCCAGCAAACAGGGGGCGAGTGAAAAACTGTTTTTT. Translation: CASKQGASEKLFF.

The chain couples TRBV2 to TRBJ2-2; 10 bases line up with TRBD2. V lost 7 bases to trimming and J lost 5 bases; unmatched junction nucleotides: 7. From germline, CDR1 is SNHLY and CDR2 FYNNEI. The CDR3 totals 15 residues. The CDR3 DNA reads as TGTGCCAGCATGCCAGGACTAGCGGTAACCGGGGAGCTGTTTTTT. Protein product: CASMPGLAVTGELFF. Full variable domain (remainder filled in from reference TRBV2 and TRBJ2-2): EPEVTQTPSHQVTQMGQEVILRCVPISNHLYFYWYRQILGQKVEFLVSFYNNEISEKSEIFDDQFSVERPDGSNFTLKIRSTKLEDSAMYFCASMPGLAVTGELFFGEGSRLTVL.

This chain connects TRBV5-1 to TRBJ2-5, with TRBD2 identical over 10 bases. V shed 0 bases and J 4 bases; nucleotides not matched to a gene: 3. This CDR3 contains 15 residues. Germline V gene data show CDR1 as SGHRS and CDR2 as YFSETQ. CDR3: CASSLVLAGAETQYF. The CDR3 DNA reads as TGCGCCAGCAGCTTGGTGCTAGCGGGAGCAGAGACCCAGTACTTC.

The chain joins TRBV6-5 to TRBJ2-7, with D perhaps TRBD2 (5 bases). Trimming removed 2 bases at V and 2 bases at J, with 16 bases between. There are 16 residues in the CDR3. Germline CDR1 and CDR2: MNHEY and SVGAGI. DNA of the CDR3: TGTGCCAGCAGTTACGACTATGGGGTGGGGACCTACGAGCAGTACTTC. Residues: CASSYDYGVGTYEQYF.

This chain joins TRBV10-1 and TRBJ1-5; D is ambiguous. Germline V lookup: CDR1 WNHNN, CDR2 SYGVQD (reference sequence). Trimming shortened V by 0 bases and J by 9 bases, and 9 bases separated the two germline ends. The CDR3 consists of 13 residues. The CDR3 nucleotides read TGCGCCAGCAGTGAGTCGGGGAGTCTGCCCCAGCATTTT. Its protein is CASSESGSLPQHF.

The J gene is TRBJ2-2, the V gene TRBV6-4; D is perhaps TRBD2 (5 bases). V was shortened by 2 bases and J by 8 bases, with 21 bases between the two germline ends. The CDR3 has 17 residues. CDR1 is MRHNA, CDR2 SNTAGT, per germline. The CDR3 nucleotides read TGTGCCAGCAGTGACCGGCACTACCAAAAAACGGGGGGGGAGCTGTTTTTT. This gives the protein CASSDRHYQKTGGELFF.

This clone has just one count. V gene TRBV5-5 combines with J gene TRBJ2-3; D is unresolved. Germline CDR1 and CDR2: SGHKS and YYEKEE (reference sequence). This CDR3 has 12 amino acids. Deletions cut 3 bases from V and 4 bases from J, with 6 bases between. CDR3 protein: CASSSRSDTQYF. In DNA form, the CDR3 reads TGTGCCAGCAGCTCGCGCTCAGATACGCAGTATTTT.

V is TRBV20-1 and J is TRBJ2-7; D perhaps matches TRBD2 (6 bases). Germline-derived CDR1 and CDR2 are DFQATT and SNEGSKA (reference sequence). The V and J ends lost 7 bases and 2 bases respectively, with 9 bases between them. This CDR3 is 11 amino acids long. As DNA, the CDR3 is TGCAGTGTCGGGGGAACCTACGAGCAGTACGTC. Its protein is CSVGGTYEQYV.

This clone was detected only once. The chain carries TRBV7-9 and TRBJ2-5; 9 nucleotides align to TRBD1. The CDR3 extends over 14 amino acids. Per the germline V gene, CDR1 is SEHNR and CDR2 is FQNEAQ (reference sequence). V was pared by 3 bases and J by 4 bases, with 3 bases of the junction left unmatched. The CDR3 loop reads CASSFRQGGETQYF. CDR3 in DNA: TGTGCCAGCAGCTTTAGACAGGGGGGAGAGACCCAGTACTTC.

The chain couples TRBV7-2 to TRBJ2-5, with D possibly matching TRBD2 (5 bases). V was pared by 5 bases and J by 2 bases, with 15 bases between. CDR3 size: 15 residues. Per germline, CDR1 SGHTA and CDR2 FQGNSA. Here the CDR3 reads CASSLSLAGQETQYF. The DNA for the CDR3 is TGTGCCAGCAGCCTTAGTCTGGCGGGTCAAGAGACCCAGTACTTC.

V gene TRBV7-9 combines with J gene TRBJ1-2; D perhaps matches TRBD1 (6 bases). Trimming took 8 bases from V and 3 from J, leaving 16 bases between them. The CDR3 totals 14 residues. CDR1 is SEHNR, CDR2 FQNEAQ, per germline (reference sequence). In nucleotides, the CDR3 is TGTGCCAGCCGACCGGGGGCGGGGGACTATGGCTACACCTTC. Translating it yields CASRPGAGDYGYTF.

The gene calls are TRBV24-1 and TRBJ2-3, with D tentatively TRBD1 (6 bases). Trimming shortened V by 3 bases and J by 4 bases, and 13 bases separated the two germline ends. The germline gives CDR1 KGHDR, CDR2 SFDVKD. CDR3 length: 15 residues. CDR3 region: CATSDPGAGPDTQYF. CDR3 nucleotides: TGTGCCACCAGTGATCCAGGGGCGGGCCCAGATACGCAGTATTTT.

The rearrangement uses TRBV19 and TRBJ1-2, with D perhaps matching TRBD1 (5 bases). Trimming pared 5 bases from V and 6 bases from J, leaving 16 bases between. Germline lookup yields CDR1 LNHDA and CDR2 SQIVND (reference sequence). The CDR3 totals 14 residues. In DNA form, the CDR3 reads TGTGCCAGTAGTCCACGCGGGGGGTCGAATGGCTACACCTTC. Protein sequence: CASSPRGGSNGYTF. Full variable domain (rest looked up from reference TRBV19 and TRBJ1-2): DGGITQSPKYLFRKEGQNVTLSCEQNLNHDAMYWYRQDPGQGLRLIYYSQIVNDFQKGDIAEGYSVSREKKESFPLTVTSAQKNPTAFYLCASSPRGGSNGYTFGSGTRLTVV.